The source of this TCR beta chain is a study of cytomegalovirus exposure and HLA in healthy donors. Study context: Genotyping showed 81% of some 400 donors falling in the Caucasian-associated ancestry cluster.

The CDR3 has 14 amino acids. With 0 bases removed from V and 5 bases from J, the gap between germline ends came to 8 bases. From germline, CDR1 is SGHDT and CDR2 YYEEEE. Both 60 Vbeta primers and 13 Jbeta primers went into the PCR. The method was immunoSEQ multiplex PCR; TCRdb's version includes in-frame clones alone and lacks a portion of them. Among about 150,000 clones, roughly 70% were seen once, and the ten largest hold roughly 2.2%. The TCR sequence derives from a man between 25 and 39 years old in good health and CMV-seronegative. The rearrangement uses TRBV5-6 and TRBJ1-4; tentative D call: TRBD1 (6 bases). Sequencing input: PBMCs. The CDR3: CASSLAGANEKLFF. Here the CDR3 DNA reads TGTGCCAGCAGCTTGGCAGGGGCAAATGAAAAACTGTTTTTT.